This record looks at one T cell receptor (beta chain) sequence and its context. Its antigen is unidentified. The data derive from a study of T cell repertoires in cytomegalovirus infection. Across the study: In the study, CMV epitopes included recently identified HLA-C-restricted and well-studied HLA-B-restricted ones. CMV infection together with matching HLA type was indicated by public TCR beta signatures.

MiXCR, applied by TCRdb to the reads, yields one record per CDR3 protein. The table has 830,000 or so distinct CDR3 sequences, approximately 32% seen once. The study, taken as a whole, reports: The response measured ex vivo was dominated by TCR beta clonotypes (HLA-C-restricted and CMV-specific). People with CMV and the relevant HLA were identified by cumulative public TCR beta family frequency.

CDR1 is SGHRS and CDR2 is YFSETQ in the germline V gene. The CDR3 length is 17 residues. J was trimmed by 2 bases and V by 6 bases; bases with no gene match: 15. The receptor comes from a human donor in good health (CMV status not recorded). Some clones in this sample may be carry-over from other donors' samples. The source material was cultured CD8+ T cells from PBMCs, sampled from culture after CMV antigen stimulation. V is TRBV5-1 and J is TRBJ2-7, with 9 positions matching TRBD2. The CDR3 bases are TGCGCCAGCAAGGGTTCAGCGGGGGGACTGACCACCTACGAGCAGTACTTC. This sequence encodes CASKGSAGGLTTYEQYF.